This TCR beta chain derives from a study of cytomegalovirus exposure and HLA in healthy donors (dated by TCRdb to 2016 to 2017). Notes on the research overall: In an earlier analysis of under 750 of the donors, around 300 Gb of sequence data and 90 million to 130 million unique TCR beta sequences from 150 million to 200 million T cells were reported. Approximately 310 gigabases of sequencing data and approximately 93 million unique TCR sequences were included in an early release covering several hundred HLA-typed donors. Among the roughly 370 genotyped donors, around 81% belonged to the genetic ancestry cluster associated with self-reported Caucasian donors. The study aimed to test whether signatures of past pathogen exposure could be identified by cataloging public T cell receptors. The T cell repertoires of several hundred subjects were profiled by immunosequencing and related to cytomegalovirus serostatus. Besides the first cohort of roughly 660 subjects, a separate validation cohort made up of 120 different subjects was used. High-throughput TCR immunosequencing, statistical association of individual TCRs with disease status, and machine learning were combined to predict cytomegalovirus infection status. A later analysis re-analyzed previously published TCR beta repertoires from 600 to 850 donors and added high-resolution HLA genotyping to study TCR occurrence patterns. The later analysis used no new phenotypic data to find candidate immune exposures, relying instead on TCR beta sequences and their occurrence across donors. In an earlier analysis of around 540 of the donors, high-throughput TCR beta sequencing was used to judge whether each TCR beta V gene segment behaved as functional or pseudogenic. Donor age, sex, ethnicity and CMV serostatus were collected together with the repertoire data. In a later genetic analysis, genome-wide SNP genotypes for about 65% of the roughly 700 donors were used, and that subset was treated as a discovery cohort. All discovery cohort repertoires had been generated on a single sequencing platform. Class I and class II HLA loci were covered by the typing at four-digit resolution. The number of typed donors differed by locus: 629-630 for A, B, C, DRB1 and DQB1; 500 to 550 for DQA1; roughly 600 for DPA1; and some 470 for DPB1. Roughly 5 DR-DQ haplotypes were handled as single units for association and clustering, since linkage in the cohort was strong. Among 398 genotyped donors of the cohort, an average of approximately 240,000 unique TCR beta nucleotide sequences were sequenced per donor, about a sixth of them non-productive.

Measured from the cysteine to the phenylalanine, the CDR3 is 13 residues long. Only CDR3 DNA is held: 39 bases, read in frame from base 1. CDR1 and CDR2 (LNHDA, SQIVND) derive from the germline V gene (reference sequence). V loses 6 bases at its end and J loses 1 base; junction bases beyond the gene matches: 2. Libraries were made using the immunoSEQ multiplex PCR assay. For the multiplex PCR, a mixture combining 60 forward primers for TCR Vbeta segments and 13 reverse primers for TCR Jbeta segments was used. A multiplex PCR assay on genomic DNA amplified the CDR3 region of rearranged TCR beta genes. On the Illumina HiSeq System, the amplified TCR beta libraries were sequenced as 87-base-pair reads. On the study's bioinformatics: In a later analysis, tens of millions of unique TCR beta chains were counted across the 500 to 850 repertoires, and about 9.9 million of these chains were shared by at least two donors. A nearest-neighbor algorithm error-corrected the raw reads and collapsed the reads into unique sequences, merging closely related sequences to remove PCR and sequencing errors. CDR3 sequences were aligned to IMGT reference sequences to assign V, D and J gene segments. For a sequence to be retained, at least a six-nucleotide match to both a V gene segment and a J gene segment was required. Rearrangements were classified as productive when the CDR3 lacked stop codons and remained in frame with V and J, and all other rearrangements were classified as non-productive. Following IMGT convention, CDR3 was defined as the stretch from the second conserved V-encoded cysteine to the conserved J-encoded phenylalanine. The earlier analysis of fewer than 700 of the donors excluded sequences that lacked an unambiguous match to a single V gene segment. In an earlier analysis of a few hundred of the donors, a V segment was called functional when productive rearrangements were above 56.7%, and segregating when the standard deviation between donors exceeded 5%. To diagnose cytomegalovirus status from the catalog of TCR beta chain sequences, a statistical classification framework was built. In a later analysis, TCR nucleotide sequences were compared against IMGT/GENE-DB human TR gene sequences so that V and J genes could be assigned. A later analysis assigned CDR3 sequences and most-parsimonious VDJ recombination scenarios with the TCRdist pipeline. In a later analysis, each TCR beta chain was defined by its CDR3 amino acid sequence together with its V-gene family, and reads lacking a unique V-gene family were excluded. In a later analysis, a few hundred highly shared, low-generation-probability nucleotide sequences were removed to address suspected cross-contamination and a sequencing artifact. In a later analysis, a clonal expansion index was calculated for each public chain from normalized within-repertoire ranks of inferred template counts. Generation probabilities in a later analysis came from a VDJ recombination model fitted to out-of-frame rearrangements, and those results were checked against IGoR. In a later analysis, hypergeometric tests were used to score TCR-TCR, TCR-HLA and TCR-CMV co-occurrence, with a repertoire-size bias correction applied to TCR pairs. A later analysis estimated false discovery rates by permuting HLA or CMV assignments 20 times. In a later analysis, co-occurring TCRs were grouped using DBSCAN, with TCRdist sequence similarity added in when clustering inside HLA-allele-positive subsets. Repertoires with fewer than 30,000 or more than 120,000 public chains, plus five repertoires with anomalous nucleotide sharing, were excluded from co-occurrence clustering. Not all clones reach the TCRdb copy of this immuneACCESS table, which keeps in-frame sequences only. Checked studies attribute under half of the gap to unresolved V genes and leave the rest unexplained. From that table come the V and J calls and clone size; the DNA was used to work out D and trimming. For this sample there are around 77,000 clones; about 84% appear just once. The ten largest clones take up roughly 3.5% of the sample.

This clone was recorded once. Its antigen has not been determined. The sample holds no much larger clone one base away, and base qualities are not on file. The research as a whole found: A further reported finding was that TCR beta sequences accurately predicted the HLA-A and HLA-B alleles for most subjects in the first cohort. While some public TCRs were present in many individuals, most TCR sequences turned up only very rarely across donors. A total of fewer than 200 TCR beta chains were listed by the study as associated with cytomegalovirus. A later analysis found that most CMV-associated TCR beta chains appeared HLA-restricted, with HLA associations seemingly driven largely by CMV exposure. A cluster of highly shared sequence variants was judged likely to represent a technical artifact of the sequencing pipeline. Compared with the approximately 670-donor mean, donors in an Asian-associated ancestry cluster had fewer N-insertions in productive TCRs, according to a later genetic analysis. When HLA alleles, especially DR and DQ, strongly co-occurred, attributing TCR associations to individual alleles was difficult. Immune exposure information for the cohort was limited to CMV serostatus. In an earlier analysis of around 600 of the donors, most TCR beta V segments appeared in productive rearrangements about 87% or about 30% of the time, broadly matching IMGT annotations. This cohort had only TCR beta chains sequenced, and the lack of alpha or paired-chain data limited which features could be detected. In a later genetic analysis, a missense DCLRE1C variant was associated with V-gene and J-gene trimming of TCR beta chains, and the association was replicated in an independent cohort. In both the original and validation cohorts, the classifier was reported to diagnose cytomegalovirus status with high specificity and sensitivity. Because HLA typing was missing for some donors at each locus, association tests included only the typed subset. Because the 87-base-pair reads could not distinguish some IMGT-functional V segments, including TRBV6-2 and TRBV6-3, those segments were excluded. Sequencing depth was assumed to be roughly uniform across donors in the presence/absence analyses, though that assumption may not hold. Because counts were too low, seventeen rarely observed V segments, including chromosome 9 orphons, were excluded from the earlier analysis of some 540 of the donors. Linkage disequilibrium might explain the correlated functional status among segregating V segments, but an unknown experimental factor could not be ruled out. According to a later analysis, parvovirus B19, influenza, CMV and Epstein-Barr virus appeared linked to several top co-occurrence clusters. A later analysis found that TCR association rates varied across HLA loci, with DRB1 alleles showing the most associated TCRs and HLA-C alleles the fewest. In a later analysis, 15,000 to 20,000 TCR beta sequences were associated with specific HLA alleles at a false discovery rate of 0.05. In a later analysis, HLA-associated TCR beta chains showed more clonal expansion and lower generation probabilities than non-associated chains that were equally common. According to the authors, the approach could potentially be generalized to other disease states and immunological phenotypes. A few of the identified cytomegalovirus-associated TCR beta chains were confirmed in vitro to be specific for cytomegalovirus antigens.

In total, roughly 670 healthy bone marrow donors made up the cohort. At the time of sampling, every cohort member was nominally healthy, though immune exposures that went unrecorded were likely present. The donor tested CMV seronegative, placing the donor among the approximately 360 seronegative members of the cohort. A peripheral blood sample was provided by each donor, and peripheral blood mononuclear cells were used for TCR beta sequencing. The Qiagen DNeasy Blood Extraction Kit was used to extract genomic DNA from the blood cell samples. Sample: PBMCs. The rearrangement combines TRBV19 with TRBJ1-1; 7 central nucleotides agree with TRBD1. The receptor was derived from a man between 40 and 49 years old in good health and CMV-seronegative. The nucleotide sequence is given as TGTGCCAGTAGGGGACAGAGGAACACTGAAGCTTTCTTT. Its translation is CASRGQRNTEAFF.